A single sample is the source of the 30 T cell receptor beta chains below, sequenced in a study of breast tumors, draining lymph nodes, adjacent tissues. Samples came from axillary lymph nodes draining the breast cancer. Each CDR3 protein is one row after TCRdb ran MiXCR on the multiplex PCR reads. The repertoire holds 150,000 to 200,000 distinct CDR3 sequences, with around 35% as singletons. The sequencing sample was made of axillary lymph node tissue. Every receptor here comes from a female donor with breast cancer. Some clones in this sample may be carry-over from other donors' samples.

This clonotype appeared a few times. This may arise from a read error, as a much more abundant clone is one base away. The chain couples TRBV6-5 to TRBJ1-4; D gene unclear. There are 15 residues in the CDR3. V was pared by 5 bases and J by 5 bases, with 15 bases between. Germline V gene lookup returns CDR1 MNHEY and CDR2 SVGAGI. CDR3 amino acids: CASSHFPRGNEKLFF. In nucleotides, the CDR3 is TGTGCCAGCAGTCACTTCCCCCGAGGAAATGAAAAACTGTTTTTT.

CDR3 in DNA: TGTGCCAGCAGTCACACAGTATCCGCGGCCTATGGCTACACCTTC. Translated: CASSHTVSAAYGYTF. This chain links TRBV6-5 with TRBJ1-2; D is ambiguous. CDR1 is MNHEY, CDR2 SVGAGI, per germline. V lost 5 bases and J 4 bases, leaving 17 bases between the germline ends. The CDR3 totals 15 residues.

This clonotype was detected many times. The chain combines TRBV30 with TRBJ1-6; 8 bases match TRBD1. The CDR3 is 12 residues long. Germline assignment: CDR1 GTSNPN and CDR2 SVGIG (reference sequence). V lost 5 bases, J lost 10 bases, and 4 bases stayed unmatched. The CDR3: CAWGQGDSPLHF. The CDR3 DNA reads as TGTGCCTGGGGACAGGGCGACTCACCCCTCCACTTT.

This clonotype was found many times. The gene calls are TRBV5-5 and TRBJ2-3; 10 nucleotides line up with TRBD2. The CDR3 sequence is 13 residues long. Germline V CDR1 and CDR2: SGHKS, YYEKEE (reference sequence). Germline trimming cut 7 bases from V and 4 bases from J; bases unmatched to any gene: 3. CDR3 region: CASRTSGADTQYF. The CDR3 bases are TGTGCCAGCCGGACTAGCGGAGCAGATACGCAGTATTTT.

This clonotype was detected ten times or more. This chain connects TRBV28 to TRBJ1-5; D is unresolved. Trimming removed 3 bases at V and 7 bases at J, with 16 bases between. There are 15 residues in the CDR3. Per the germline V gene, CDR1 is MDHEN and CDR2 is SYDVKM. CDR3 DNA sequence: TGTGCCAGCAGTTTCCTGGACGGAATAGGACAGCCCCAGCATTTT. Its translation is CASSFLDGIGQPQHF.

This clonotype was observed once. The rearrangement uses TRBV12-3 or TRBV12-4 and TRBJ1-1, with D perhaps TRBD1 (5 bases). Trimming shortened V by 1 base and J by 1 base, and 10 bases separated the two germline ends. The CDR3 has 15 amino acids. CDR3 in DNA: TGTGCCAGCAGTTTAGTGGGGGTTGGGAACACTGAAGCTTTCTTT. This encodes CASSLVGVGNTEAFF.

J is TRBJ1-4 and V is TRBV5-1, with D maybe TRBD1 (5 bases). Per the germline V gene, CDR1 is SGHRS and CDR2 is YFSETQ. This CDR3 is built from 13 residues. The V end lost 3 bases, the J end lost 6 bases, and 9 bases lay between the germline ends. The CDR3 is CASSSGTDEKLFF. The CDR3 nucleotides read TGCGCCAGCAGCTCCGGGACGGATGAAAAACTGTTTTTT. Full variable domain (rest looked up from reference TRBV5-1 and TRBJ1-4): KAGVTQTPRYLIKTRGQQVTLSCSPISGHRSVSWYQQTPGQGLQFLFEYFSETQRNKGNFPGRFSGRQFSNSRSEMNVSTLELGDSALYLCASSSGTDEKLFFGSGTQLSVL.

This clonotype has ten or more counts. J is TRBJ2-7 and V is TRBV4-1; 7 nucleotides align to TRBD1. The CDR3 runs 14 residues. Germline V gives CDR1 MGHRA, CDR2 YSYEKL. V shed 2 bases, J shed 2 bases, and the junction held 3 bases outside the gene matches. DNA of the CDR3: TGCGCCAGCAGCCAACCGGGACAGACCTACGAGCAGTACTTC. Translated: CASSQPGQTYEQYF.

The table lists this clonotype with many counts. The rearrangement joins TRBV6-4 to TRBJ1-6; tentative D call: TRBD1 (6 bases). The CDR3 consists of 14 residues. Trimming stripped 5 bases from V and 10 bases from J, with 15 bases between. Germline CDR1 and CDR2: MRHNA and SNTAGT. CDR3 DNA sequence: TGTGCCAGCAGTTATACAGGGCGGGGGTCACCCCTCCACTTT. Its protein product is CASSYTGRGSPLHF.

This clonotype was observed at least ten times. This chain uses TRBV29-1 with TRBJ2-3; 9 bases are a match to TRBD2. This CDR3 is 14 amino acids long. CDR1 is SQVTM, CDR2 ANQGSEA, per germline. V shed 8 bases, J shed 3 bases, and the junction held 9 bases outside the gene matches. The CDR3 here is CSTRGGAFTDTQYF. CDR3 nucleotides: TGCAGCACACGCGGGGGGGCCTTTACAGATACGCAGTATTTT.

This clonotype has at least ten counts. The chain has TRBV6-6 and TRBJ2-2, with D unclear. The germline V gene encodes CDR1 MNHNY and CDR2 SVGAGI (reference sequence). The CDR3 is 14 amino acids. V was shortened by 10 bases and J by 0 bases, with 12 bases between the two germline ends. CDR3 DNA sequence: TGTGCCACGGTGACGGTAGCGAACACCGGGGAGCTGTTTTTT. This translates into CATVTVANTGELFF.

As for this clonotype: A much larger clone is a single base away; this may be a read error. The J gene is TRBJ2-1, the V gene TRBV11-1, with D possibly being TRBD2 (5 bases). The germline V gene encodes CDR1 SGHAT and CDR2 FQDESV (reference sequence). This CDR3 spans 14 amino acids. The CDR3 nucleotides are TGTGCCAGCAGCTTAGGTGCTAGCAGCAATGAGCAGTCCTTC. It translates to CASSLGASSNEQSF. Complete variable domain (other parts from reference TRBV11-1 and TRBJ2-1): EAEVAQSPRYKITEKSQAVAFWCDPISGHATLYWYRQILGQGPELLVQFQDESVVDDSQLPKDRFSAERLKGVDSTLKIQPAELGDSAMYLCASSLGASSNEQSFGPGTRLTVL.

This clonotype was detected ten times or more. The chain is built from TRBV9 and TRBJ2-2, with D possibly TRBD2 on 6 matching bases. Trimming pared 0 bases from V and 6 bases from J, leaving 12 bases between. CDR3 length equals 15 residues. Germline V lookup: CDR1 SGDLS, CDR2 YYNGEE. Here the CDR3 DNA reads TGTGCCAGCAGCGTAGAACTAGCATGGTCCGGGGAGCTGTTTTTT. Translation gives CASSVELAWSGELFF.

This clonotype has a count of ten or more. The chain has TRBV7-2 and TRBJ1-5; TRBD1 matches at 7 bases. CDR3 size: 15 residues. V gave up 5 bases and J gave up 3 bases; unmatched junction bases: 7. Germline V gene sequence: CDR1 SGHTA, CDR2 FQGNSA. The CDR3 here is CASSNGQDANQPQHF. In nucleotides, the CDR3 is TGTGCCAGCAGCAACGGACAGGATGCCAATCAGCCCCAGCATTTT.

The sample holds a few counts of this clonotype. The CDR3 sequence: CASSQVGASSYNEQFF. CDR3 DNA: TGCGCCAGCAGCCAAGTAGGAGCGTCTTCCTACAATGAGCAGTTCTTC. The V call is TRBV4-3, the J call TRBJ2-1, with D hard to call. CDR1 and CDR2 from the germline V gene are LGHNA and YSLEER. V dropped 1 base and J dropped 1 base, with 11 bases sitting between them. This CDR3 is built from 16 residues.

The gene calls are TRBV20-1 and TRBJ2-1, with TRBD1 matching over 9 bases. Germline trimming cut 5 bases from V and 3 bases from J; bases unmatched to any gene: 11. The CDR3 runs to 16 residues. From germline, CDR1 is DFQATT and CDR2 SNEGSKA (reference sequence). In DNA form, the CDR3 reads TGCAGTGCTGGACAGGGTAACAGGGGGCGCTACAATGAGCAGTTCTTC. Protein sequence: CSAGQGNRGRYNEQFF.

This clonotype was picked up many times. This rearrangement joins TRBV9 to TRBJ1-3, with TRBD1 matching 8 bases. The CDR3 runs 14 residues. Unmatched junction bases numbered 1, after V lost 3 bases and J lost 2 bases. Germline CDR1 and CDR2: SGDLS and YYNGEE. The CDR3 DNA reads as TGTGCCAGCAGCGGGGACAGGACTGGAAACACCATATATTTT. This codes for CASSGDRTGNTIYF.

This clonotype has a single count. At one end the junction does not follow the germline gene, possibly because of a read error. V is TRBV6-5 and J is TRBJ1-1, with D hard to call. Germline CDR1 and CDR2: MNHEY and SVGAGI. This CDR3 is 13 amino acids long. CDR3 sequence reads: CASSYQIYTEASF. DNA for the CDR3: TGTGCTAGCAGTTACCAGATTTATACTGAAGCTTCCTTT.

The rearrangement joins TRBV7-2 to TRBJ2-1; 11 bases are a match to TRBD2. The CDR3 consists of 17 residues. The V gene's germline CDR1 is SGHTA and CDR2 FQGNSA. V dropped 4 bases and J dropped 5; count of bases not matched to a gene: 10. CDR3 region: CASSSVASGGNNNEQFF. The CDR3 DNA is TGTGCCAGCAGCTCCGTTGCTAGCGGGGGGAATAACAATGAGCAGTTCTTC. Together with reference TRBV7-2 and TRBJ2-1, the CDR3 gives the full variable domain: GAGVSQSPSNKVTEKGKDVELRCDPISGHTALYWYRQSLGQGLEFLIYFQGNSAPDKSGLPSDRFSAERTGGSVSTLTIQRTQQEDSAVYLCASSSVASGGNNNEQFFGPGTRLTVL.

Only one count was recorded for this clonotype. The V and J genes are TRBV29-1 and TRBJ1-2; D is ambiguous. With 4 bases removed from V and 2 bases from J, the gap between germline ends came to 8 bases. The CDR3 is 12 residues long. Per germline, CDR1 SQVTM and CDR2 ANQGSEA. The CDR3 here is CSVGAENYGYTF. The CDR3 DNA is TGCAGCGTTGGAGCCGAAAACTATGGCTACACCTTC.

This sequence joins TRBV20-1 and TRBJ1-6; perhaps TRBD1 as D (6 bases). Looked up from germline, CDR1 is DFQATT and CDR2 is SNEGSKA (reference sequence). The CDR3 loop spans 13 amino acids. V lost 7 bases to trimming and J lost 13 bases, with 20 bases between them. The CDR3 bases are TGCAGTGTACCCCGGCGGGACAATTTCCCCCTCCACTTT. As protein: CSVPRRDNFPLHF.

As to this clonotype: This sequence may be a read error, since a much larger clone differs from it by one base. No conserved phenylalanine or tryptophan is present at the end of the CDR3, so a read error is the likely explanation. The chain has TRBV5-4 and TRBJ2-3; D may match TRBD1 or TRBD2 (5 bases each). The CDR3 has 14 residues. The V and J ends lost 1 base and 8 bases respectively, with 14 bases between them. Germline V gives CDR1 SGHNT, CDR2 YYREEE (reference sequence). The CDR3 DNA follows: TGTGCCAGCAGCTTGAAGGGGAGAATGGCTACGCAGTATCTT. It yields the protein CASSLKGRMATQYL.

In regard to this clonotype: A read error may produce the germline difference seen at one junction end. The CDR3 loop reads CASSPGTVGKKLSF. Here the CDR3 DNA reads TGTGCCAGCAGTCCCGGGACAGTCGGGAAGAAGCTGTCTTTT. V usage is TRBV12-3 or TRBV12-4 and J usage is TRBJ1-4; 7 bases match TRBD1. CDR3 length equals 14 residues.

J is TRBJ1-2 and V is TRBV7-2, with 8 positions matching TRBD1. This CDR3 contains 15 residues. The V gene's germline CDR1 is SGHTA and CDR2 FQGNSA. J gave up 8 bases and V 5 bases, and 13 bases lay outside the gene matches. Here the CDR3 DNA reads TGTGCCAGCAGCCCTGGGACAGGCGGGTTATACGGCTACACCTTC. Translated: CASSPGTGGLYGYTF. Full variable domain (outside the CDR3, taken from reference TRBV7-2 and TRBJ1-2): GAGVSQSPSNKVTEKGKDVELRCDPISGHTALYWYRQSLGQGLEFLIYFQGNSAPDKSGLPSDRFSAERTGGSVSTLTIQRTQQEDSAVYLCASSPGTGGLYGYTFGSGTRLTVV.

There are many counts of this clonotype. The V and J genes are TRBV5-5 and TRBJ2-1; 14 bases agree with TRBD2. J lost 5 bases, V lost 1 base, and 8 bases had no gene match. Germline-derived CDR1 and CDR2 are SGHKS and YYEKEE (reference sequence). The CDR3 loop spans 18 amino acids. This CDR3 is CASSLWVGLAGVDNEQFF. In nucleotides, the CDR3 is TGTGCCAGCAGCTTGTGGGTGGGACTAGCGGGAGTGGACAATGAGCAGTTCTTC.

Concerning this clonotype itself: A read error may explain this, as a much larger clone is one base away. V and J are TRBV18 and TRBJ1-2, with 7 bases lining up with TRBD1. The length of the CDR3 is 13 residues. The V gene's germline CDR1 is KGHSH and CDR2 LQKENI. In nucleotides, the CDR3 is TGTACCAGCTCACCGGACAGGACGTCTGGCTACACCTTC. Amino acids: CTSSPDRTSGYTF.

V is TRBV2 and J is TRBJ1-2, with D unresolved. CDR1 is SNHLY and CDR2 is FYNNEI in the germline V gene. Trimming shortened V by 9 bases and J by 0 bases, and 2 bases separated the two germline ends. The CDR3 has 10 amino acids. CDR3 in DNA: TGTGCCAGTGCTAACTATGGCTACACCTTC. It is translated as CASANYGYTF.

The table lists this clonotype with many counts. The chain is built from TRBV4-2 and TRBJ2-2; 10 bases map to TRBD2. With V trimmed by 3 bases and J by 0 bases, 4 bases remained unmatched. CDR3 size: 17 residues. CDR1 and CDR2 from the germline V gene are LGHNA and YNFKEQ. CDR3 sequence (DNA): TGTGCCAGCAGCCACCAGCTAGCGGGGGCGAACACCGGGGAGCTGTTTTTT. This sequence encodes CASSHQLAGANTGELFF.

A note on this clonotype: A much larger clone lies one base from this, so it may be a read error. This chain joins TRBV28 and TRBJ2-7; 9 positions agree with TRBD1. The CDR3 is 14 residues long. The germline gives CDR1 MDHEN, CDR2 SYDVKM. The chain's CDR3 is CASSAYRGLYEQHF. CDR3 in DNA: TGTGCCAGCAGTGCATACAGGGGGCTCTACGAGCAGCACTTC.

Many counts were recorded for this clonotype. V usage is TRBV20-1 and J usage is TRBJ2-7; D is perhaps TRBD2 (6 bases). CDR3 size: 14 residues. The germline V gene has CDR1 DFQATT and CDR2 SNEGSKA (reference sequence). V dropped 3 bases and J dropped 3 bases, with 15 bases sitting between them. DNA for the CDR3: TGCAGTGCTAGCACTTCGGGAGTTCACTACGAGCAGTACTTC. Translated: CSASTSGVHYEQYF.